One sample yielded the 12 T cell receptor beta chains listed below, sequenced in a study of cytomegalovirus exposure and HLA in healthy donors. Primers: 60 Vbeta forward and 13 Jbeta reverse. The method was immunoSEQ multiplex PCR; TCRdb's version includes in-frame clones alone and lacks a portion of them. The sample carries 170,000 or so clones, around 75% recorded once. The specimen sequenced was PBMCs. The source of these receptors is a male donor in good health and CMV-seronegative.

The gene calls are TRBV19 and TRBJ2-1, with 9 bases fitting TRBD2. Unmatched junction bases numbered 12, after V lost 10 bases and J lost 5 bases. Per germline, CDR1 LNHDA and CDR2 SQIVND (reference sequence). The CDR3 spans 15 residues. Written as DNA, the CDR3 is TGTGCCACCCAGGGGGGTCTAGCGGGGAACAATGAGCAGTTCTTC. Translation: CATQGGLAGNNEQFF.

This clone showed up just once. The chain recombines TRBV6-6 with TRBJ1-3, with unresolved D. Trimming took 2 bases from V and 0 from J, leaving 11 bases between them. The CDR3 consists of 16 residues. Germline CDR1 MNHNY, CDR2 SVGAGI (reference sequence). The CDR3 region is CASSYEASISGNTIYF. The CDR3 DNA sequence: TGTGCCAGCAGTTACGAGGCCTCAATCTCTGGAAACACCATATATTTT.

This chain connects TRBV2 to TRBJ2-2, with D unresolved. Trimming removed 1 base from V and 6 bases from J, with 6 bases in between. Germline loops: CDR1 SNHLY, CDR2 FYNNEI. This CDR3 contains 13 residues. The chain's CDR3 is CASSEGSAGELFF. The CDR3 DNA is TGTGCCAGCAGTGAAGGTTCGGCCGGGGAGCTGTTTTTT.

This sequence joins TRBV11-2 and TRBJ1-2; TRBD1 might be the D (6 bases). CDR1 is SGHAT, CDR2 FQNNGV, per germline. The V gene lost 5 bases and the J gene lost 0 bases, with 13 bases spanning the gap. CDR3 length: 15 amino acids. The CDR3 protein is CASSLKDSANYGYTF. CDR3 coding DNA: TGTGCCAGCAGCCTAAAGGACAGCGCTAACTATGGCTACACCTTC.

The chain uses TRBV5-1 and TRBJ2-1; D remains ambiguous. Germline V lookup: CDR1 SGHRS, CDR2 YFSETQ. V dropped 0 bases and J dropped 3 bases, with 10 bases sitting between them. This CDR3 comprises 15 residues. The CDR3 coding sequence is TGCGCCAGCAGCTTGGGCCAATCGGGCTACAATGAGCAGTTCTTC. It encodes CASSLGQSGYNEQFF.

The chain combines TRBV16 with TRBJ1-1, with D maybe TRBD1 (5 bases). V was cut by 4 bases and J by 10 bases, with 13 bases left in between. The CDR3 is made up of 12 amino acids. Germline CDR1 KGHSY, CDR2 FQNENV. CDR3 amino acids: CASSPDSIGAFF. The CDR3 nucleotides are TGTGCCAGCAGCCCCGACAGCATTGGAGCTTTCTTT.

This CDR3 is CAWSQGISSNQPQHF. The CDR3 DNA is TGTGCCTGGAGCCAGGGGATATCGAGCAATCAGCCCCAGCATTTT. This chain links TRBV30 with TRBJ1-5; perhaps TRBD1 as D (6 bases). The CDR3 loop spans 15 amino acids. Trimming shortened V by 3 bases and J by 1 base, and 13 bases separated the two germline ends. Germline V gene sequence: CDR1 GTSNPN, CDR2 SVGIG (reference sequence).

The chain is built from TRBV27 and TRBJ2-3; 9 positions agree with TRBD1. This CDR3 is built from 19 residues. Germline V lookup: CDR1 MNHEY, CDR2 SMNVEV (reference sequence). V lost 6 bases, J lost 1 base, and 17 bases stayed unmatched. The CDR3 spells CASRKLGSQTGGGTDTQYF. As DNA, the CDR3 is TGTGCCAGCAGAAAGTTAGGGTCACAGACAGGGGGAGGCACAGATACGCAGTATTTT.

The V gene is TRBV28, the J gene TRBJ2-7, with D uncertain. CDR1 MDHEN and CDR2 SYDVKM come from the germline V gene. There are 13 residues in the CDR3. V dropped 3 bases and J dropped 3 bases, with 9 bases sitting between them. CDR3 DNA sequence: TGTGCCAGCAGTTTTTCCTCGGGCTACGAGCAGTACTTC. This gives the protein CASSFSSGYEQYF. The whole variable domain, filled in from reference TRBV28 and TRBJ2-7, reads DVKVTQSSRYLVKRTGEKVFLECVQDMDHENMFWYRQDPGLGLRLIYFSYDVKMKEKGDIPEGYSVSREKKERFSLILESASTNQTSMYLCASSFSSGYEQYFGPGTRLTVT.

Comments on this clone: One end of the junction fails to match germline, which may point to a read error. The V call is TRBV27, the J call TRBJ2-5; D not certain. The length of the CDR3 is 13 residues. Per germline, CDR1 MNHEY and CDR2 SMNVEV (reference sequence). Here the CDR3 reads CASSLTAEEAQYF. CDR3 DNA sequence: TGTGCCAGCAGTTTAACTGCCGAAGAGGCCCAGTACTTC.

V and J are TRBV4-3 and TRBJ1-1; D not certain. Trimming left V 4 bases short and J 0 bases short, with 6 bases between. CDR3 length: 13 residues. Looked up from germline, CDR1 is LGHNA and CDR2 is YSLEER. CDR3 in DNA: TGCGCCAGCAGCCCCACAGTGAACACTGAAGCTTTCTTT. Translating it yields CASSPTVNTEAFF.

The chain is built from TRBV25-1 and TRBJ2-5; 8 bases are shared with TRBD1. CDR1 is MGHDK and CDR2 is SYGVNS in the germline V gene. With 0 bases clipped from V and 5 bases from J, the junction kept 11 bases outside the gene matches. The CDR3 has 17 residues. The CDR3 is CASSEYFGRGLLETQYF. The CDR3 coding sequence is TGTGCCAGCAGTGAATACTTCGGCAGGGGGCTCTTGGAGACCCAGTACTTC. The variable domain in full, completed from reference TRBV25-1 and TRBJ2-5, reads EADIYQTPRYLVIGTGKKITLECSQTMGHDKMYWYQQDPGMELHLIHYSYGVNSTEKGDLSSESTVSRIRTEHFPLTLESARPSHTSQYLCASSEYFGRGLLETQYFGPGTRLLVL.